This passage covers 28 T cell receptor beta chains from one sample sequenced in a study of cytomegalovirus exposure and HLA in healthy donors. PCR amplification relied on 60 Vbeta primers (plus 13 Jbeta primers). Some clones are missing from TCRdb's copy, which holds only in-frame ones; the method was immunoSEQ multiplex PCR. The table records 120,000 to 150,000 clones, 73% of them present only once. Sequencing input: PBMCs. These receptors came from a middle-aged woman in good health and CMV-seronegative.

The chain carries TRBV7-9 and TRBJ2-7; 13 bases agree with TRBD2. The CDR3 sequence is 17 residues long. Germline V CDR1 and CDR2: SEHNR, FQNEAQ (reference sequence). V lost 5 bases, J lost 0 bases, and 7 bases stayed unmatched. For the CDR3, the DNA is TGTGCCAGCAGCGCGACTAGCGGGAGGCTTAGCTCCTACGAGCAGTACTTC. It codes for CASSATSGRLSSYEQYF.

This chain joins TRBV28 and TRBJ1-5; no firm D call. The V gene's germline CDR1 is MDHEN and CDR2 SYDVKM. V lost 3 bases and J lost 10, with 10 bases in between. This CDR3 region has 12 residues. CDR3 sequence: CASSLPAGPQHF. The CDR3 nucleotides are TGTGCCAGCAGTTTGCCCGCAGGACCCCAGCATTTT.

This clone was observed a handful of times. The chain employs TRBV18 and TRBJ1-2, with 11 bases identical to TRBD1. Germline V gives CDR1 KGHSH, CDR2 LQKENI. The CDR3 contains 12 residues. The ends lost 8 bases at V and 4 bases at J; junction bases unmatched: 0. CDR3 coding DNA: TGTGCCAGCGGACAGGGGGCCTATGGCTACACCTTC. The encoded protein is CASGQGAYGYTF.

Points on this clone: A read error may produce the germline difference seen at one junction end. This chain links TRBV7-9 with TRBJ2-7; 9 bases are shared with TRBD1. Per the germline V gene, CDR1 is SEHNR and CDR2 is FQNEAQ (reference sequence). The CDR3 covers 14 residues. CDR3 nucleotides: TGTTCCAGCAGCCCGGGACAGGGTCCCCACGAGCAGTACTTC. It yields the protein CSSSPGQGPHEQYF.

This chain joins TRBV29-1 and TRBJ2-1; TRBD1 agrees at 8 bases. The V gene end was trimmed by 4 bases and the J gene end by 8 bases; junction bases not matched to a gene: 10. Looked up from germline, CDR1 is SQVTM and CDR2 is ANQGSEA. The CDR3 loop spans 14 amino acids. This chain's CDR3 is CSVVRGRIWDEQFF. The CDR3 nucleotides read TGCAGCGTTGTCAGGGGGCGTATATGGGATGAGCAGTTCTTC.

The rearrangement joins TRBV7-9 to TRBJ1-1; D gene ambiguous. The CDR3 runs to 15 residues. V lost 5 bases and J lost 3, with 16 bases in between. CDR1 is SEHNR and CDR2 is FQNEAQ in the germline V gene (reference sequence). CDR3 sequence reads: CASSTPPHRDTEAFF. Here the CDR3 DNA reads TGTGCCAGCAGCACCCCTCCCCATCGGGACACTGAAGCTTTCTTT.

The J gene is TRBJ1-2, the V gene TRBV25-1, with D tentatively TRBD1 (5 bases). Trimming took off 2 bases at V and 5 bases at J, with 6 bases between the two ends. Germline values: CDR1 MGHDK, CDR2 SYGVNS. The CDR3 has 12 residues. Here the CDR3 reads CASSEGGYGYTF. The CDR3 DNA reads TGTGCCAGCAGTGAAGGGGGGTATGGCTACACCTTC.

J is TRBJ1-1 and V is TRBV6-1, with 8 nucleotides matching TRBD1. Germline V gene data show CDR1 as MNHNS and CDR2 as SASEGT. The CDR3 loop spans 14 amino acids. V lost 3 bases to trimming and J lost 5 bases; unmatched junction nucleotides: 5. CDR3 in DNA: TGTGCCAGCAGTGAGAGCAGGGGGCGGACTGAAGCTTTCTTT. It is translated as CASSESRGRTEAFF.

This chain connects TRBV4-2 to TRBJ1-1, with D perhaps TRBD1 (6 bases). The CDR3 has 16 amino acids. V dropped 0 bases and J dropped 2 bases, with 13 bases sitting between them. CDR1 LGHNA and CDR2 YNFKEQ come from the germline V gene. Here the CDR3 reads CASSQDPQGHNTEAFF. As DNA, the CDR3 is TGTGCCAGCAGCCAAGACCCCCAGGGGCATAACACTGAAGCTTTCTTT.

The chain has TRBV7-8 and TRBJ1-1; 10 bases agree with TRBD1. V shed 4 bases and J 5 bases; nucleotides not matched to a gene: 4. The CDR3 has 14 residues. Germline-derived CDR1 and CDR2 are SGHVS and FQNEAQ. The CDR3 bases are TGTGCCAGCAGCTCCGGGACAGGGGAGACTGAAGCTTTCTTT. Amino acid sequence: CASSSGTGETEAFF.

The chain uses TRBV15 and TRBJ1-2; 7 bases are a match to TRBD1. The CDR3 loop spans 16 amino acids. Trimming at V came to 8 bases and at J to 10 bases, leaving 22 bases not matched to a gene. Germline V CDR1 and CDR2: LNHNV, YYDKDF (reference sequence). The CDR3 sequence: CATRREARGRFSDYTF. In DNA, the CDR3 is TGTGCCACCCGGAGGGAGGCGAGGGGGCGTTTTTCTGACTACACCTTC.

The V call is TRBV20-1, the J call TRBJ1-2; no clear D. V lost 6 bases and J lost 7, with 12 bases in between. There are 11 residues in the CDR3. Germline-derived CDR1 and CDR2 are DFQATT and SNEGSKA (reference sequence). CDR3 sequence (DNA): TGCAGTGCCGCGGGGTTGGCTGGCTACACCTTC. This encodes CSAAGLAGYTF.

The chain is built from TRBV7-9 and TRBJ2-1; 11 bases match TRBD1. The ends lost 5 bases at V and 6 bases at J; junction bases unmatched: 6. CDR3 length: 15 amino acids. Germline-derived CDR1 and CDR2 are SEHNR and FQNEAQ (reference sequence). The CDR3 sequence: CASSTPGQGVNEQFF. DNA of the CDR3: TGTGCCAGCAGCACGCCGGGACAGGGGGTCAATGAGCAGTTCTTC. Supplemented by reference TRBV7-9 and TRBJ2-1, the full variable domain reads DTGVSQNPRHKITKRGQNVTFRCDPISEHNRLYWYRQTLGQGPEFLTYFQNEAQLEKSRLLSDRFSAERPKGSFSTLEIQRTEQGDSAMYLCASSTPGQGVNEQFFGPGTRLTVL.

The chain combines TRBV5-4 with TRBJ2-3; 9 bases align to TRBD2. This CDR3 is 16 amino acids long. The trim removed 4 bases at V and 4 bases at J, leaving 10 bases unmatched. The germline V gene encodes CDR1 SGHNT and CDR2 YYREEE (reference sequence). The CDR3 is CASSPAVGGGADTQYF. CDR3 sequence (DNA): TGTGCCAGCAGCCCCGCGGTTGGCGGGGGGGCAGATACGCAGTATTTT.

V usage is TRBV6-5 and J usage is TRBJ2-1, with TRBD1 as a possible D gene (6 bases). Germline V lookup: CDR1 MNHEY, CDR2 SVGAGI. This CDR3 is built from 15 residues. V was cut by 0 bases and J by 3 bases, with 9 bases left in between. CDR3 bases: TGTGCCAGCAGTTACTCGTCGGACAGCTACAATGAGCAGTTCTTC. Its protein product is CASSYSSDSYNEQFF.

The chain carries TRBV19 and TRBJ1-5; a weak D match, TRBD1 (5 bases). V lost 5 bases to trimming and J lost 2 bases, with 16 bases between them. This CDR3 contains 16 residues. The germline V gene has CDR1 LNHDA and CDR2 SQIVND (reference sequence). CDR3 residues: CASSPTGGGGNQPQHF. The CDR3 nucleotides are TGTGCCAGTAGTCCCACGGGGGGAGGGGGCAATCAGCCCCAGCATTTT.

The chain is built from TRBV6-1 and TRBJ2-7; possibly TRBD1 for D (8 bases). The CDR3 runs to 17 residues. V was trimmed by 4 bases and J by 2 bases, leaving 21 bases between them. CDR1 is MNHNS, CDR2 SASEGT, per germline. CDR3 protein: CASSGPGTGLGPYEQYF. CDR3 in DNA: TGTGCCAGCAGTGGTCCCGGGACAGGACTAGGACCCTACGAGCAGTACTTC.

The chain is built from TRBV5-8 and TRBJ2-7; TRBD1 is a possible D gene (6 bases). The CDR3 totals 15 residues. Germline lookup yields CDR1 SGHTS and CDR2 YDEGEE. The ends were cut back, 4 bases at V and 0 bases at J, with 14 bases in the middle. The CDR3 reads CASSKRTAGSYEQYF. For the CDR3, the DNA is TGTGCCAGCAGCAAAAGGACAGCAGGCTCCTACGAGCAGTACTTC.

CDR3 DNA sequence: TGTGCCAGCAGCTTGGTACAGAACACTGAAGCTTTCTTT. Translation gives CASSLVQNTEAFF. The chain uses TRBV7-9 and TRBJ1-1; no reliable D call. The ends were cut back, 3 bases at V and 1 base at J, with 6 bases in the middle. Germline CDR1 is SEHNR and CDR2 is FQNEAQ (reference sequence). CDR3 size: 13 residues.

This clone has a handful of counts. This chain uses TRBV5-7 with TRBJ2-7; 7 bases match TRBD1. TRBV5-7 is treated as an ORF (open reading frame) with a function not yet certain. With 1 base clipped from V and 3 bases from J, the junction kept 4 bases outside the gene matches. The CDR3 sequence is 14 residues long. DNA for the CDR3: TGTGCCAGCAGCTTGTCGGGACAGTACTACGAGCAGTACGTC. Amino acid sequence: CASSLSGQYYEQYV.

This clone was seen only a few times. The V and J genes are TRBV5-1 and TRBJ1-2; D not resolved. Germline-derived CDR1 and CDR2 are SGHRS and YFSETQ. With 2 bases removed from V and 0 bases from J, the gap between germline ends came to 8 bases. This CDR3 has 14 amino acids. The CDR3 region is CASSFLEANYGYTF. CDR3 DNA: TGCGCCAGCAGCTTCTTGGAGGCTAACTATGGCTACACCTTC.

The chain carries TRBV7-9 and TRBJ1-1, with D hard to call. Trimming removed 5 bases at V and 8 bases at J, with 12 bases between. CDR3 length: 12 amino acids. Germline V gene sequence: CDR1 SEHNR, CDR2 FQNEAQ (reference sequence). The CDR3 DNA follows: TGTGCCAGCAGCCCACAAGATGGCGAAGCTTTCTTT. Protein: CASSPQDGEAFF. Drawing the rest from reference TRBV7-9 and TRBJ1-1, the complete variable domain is DTGVSQNPRHKITKRGQNVTFRCDPISEHNRLYWYRQTLGQGPEFLTYFQNEAQLEKSRLLSDRFSAERPKGSFSTLEIQRTEQGDSAMYLCASSPQDGEAFFGQGTRLTVV.

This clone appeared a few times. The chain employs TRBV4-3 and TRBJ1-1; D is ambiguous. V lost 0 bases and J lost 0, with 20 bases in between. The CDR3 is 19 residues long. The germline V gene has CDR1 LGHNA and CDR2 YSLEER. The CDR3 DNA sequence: TGCGCCAGCAGCCAAGATCAATCGAGAGGGCCGCTTGTGAACACTGAAGCTTTCTTT. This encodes CASSQDQSRGPLVNTEAFF.

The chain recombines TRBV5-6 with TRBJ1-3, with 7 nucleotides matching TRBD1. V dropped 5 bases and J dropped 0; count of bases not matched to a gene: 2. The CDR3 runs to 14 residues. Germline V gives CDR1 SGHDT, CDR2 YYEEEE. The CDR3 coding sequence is TGTGCCAGCAGGGGGACAGACTCTGGAAACACCATATATTTT. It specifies CASRGTDSGNTIYF.

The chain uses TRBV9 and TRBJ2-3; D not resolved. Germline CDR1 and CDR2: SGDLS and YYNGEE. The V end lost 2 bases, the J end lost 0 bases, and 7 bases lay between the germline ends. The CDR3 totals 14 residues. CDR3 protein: CASSVARSTDTQYF. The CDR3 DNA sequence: TGTGCCAGCAGCGTGGCTAGAAGCACAGATACGCAGTATTTT.

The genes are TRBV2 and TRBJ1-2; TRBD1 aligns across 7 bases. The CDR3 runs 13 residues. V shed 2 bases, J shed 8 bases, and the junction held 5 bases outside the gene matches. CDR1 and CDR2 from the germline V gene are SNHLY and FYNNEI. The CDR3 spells CASSELGGRGYTF. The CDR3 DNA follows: TGTGCCAGCAGTGAACTAGGGGGCCGGGGCTACACCTTC. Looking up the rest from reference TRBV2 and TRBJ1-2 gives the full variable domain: EPEVTQTPSHQVTQMGQEVILRCVPISNHLYFYWYRQILGQKVEFLVSFYNNEISEKSEIFDDQFSVERPDGSNFTLKIRSTKLEDSAMYFCASSELGGRGYTFGSGTRLTVV.

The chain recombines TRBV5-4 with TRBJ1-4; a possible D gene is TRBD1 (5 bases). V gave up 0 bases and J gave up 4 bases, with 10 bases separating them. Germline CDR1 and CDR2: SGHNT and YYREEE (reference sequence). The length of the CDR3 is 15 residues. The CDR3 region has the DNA TGTGCCAGCAGCTTGGGGCGGACACTTAATGAAAAACTGTTTTTT. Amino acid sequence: CASSLGRTLNEKLFF.

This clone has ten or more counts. Here the CDR3 reads CASSLGGTEPYGYTF. The CDR3, as DNA: TGTGCCAGCAGCTTGGGGGGGACAGAACCCTATGGCTACACCTTC. The chain has TRBV5-6 and TRBJ1-2, with 7 nucleotides matching TRBD1. The CDR3 has 15 amino acids. From germline, CDR1 is SGHDT and CDR2 YYEEEE. With 0 bases clipped from V and 4 bases from J, the junction kept 6 bases outside the gene matches.